What follows are 19 T cell receptor beta chains derived from one specimen sequenced in a study of human T cells and chemical hapten exposure. One entry per CDR3 protein, called by TCRdb with MiXCR from the RACE reads. The repertoire includes 45,000 or so distinct CDR3 sequences, roughly 4.2% of them detected once, and roughly 5.2% sits in the top ten. Time point reported: healthy volunteer bleed at 2 weeks. Extraction of total RNA was performed on unfractionated whole blood. Input material: whole blood. The receptors here all came from a human donor in good health. Some clones in this sample may be carry-over from other donors' samples.

This clonotype was recorded at least ten times. This chain links TRBV6-6 with TRBJ2-7; D is unresolved. The CDR3 is 11 residues long. V lost 2 bases to trimming and J lost 5 bases, with 4 bases between them. The germline CDR1 and CDR2 sequences are MNHNY and SVGAGI (reference sequence). CDR3 DNA sequence: TGTGCCAGCAGTTACCGCGACGAGCAGTACTTC. The encoded protein is CASSYRDEQYF.

This clonotype was detected a few times. This rearrangement joins TRBV5-4 to TRBJ2-1, with 10 nucleotides matching TRBD2. Germline lookup yields CDR1 SGHNT and CDR2 YYREEE (reference sequence). J was trimmed by 5 bases and V by 0 bases; bases with no gene match: 5. The CDR3 length is 16 residues. This chain's CDR3 is CASSLGGSGRNNEQFF. Written as DNA, the CDR3 is TGTGCCAGCAGCTTGGGGGGTAGCGGGAGGAACAATGAGCAGTTCTTC.

Ten or more counts support this clonotype. The rearrangement links TRBV12-3 or TRBV12-4 to TRBJ1-1; no firm D call. The CDR3 totals 14 residues. The V and J ends lost 7 bases and 1 base respectively, with 13 bases between them. The CDR3 nucleotides are TGTGCCAGCATACTGGGCGTGAAGAACACTGAAGCTTTCTTT. Translating gives CASILGVKNTEAFF.

This clonotype was counted a few times. The chain carries TRBV4-2 and TRBJ2-3; TRBD1 is a possible D gene (6 bases). The CDR3 is made up of 16 amino acids. Trimming pared 0 bases from V and 6 bases from J, leaving 16 bases between. The V gene's germline CDR1 is LGHNA and CDR2 YNFKEQ. DNA of the CDR3: TGTGCCAGCAGCCAAGAAATGGGGGCTTATCCCGATACGCAGTATTTT. It yields the protein CASSQEMGAYPDTQYF.

This clonotype has ten or more counts. The chain combines TRBV29-1 with TRBJ2-7, with a tentative D call TRBD1 (5 bases). V was clipped by 4 bases and J by 5 bases, with 15 bases between them. The germline V gene encodes CDR1 SQVTM and CDR2 ANQGSEA. The CDR3 consists of 13 residues. For the CDR3, the DNA is TGCAGCGTTGGGGGCGGCAATGGACACGAGCAGTACTTC. Its translation: CSVGGGNGHEQYF.

The J gene is TRBJ2-1, the V gene TRBV3-1; the match to TRBD1 covers 8 bases. The V gene end was trimmed by 1 base and the J gene end by 8 bases; junction bases not matched to a gene: 7. CDR3 size: 15 residues. Germline CDR1 and CDR2: LGHDT and YNNKEL (reference sequence). The CDR3 region is CASSQAQGARDEQFF. DNA for the CDR3: TGTGCCAGCAGCCAAGCCCAGGGGGCCAGGGATGAGCAGTTCTTC.

This clonotype was seen repeatedly, ten times or more. The chain couples TRBV7-9 to TRBJ2-7, with D hard to call. The CDR3 runs to 15 residues. The V gene lost 5 bases and the J gene lost 5 bases, with 19 bases spanning the gap. The germline V gene has CDR1 SEHNR and CDR2 FQNEAQ (reference sequence). Here the CDR3 reads CASSPQQPRRDEQYF. In DNA, the CDR3 is TGTGCCAGCAGCCCGCAGCAGCCGCGTCGAGACGAGCAGTACTTC.

This clonotype was recorded at least ten times. This sequence joins TRBV6-5 and TRBJ2-6; 8 bases align to TRBD2. CDR3 length: 14 residues. The ends lost 8 bases at V and 6 bases at J; junction bases unmatched: 6. The germline V gene has CDR1 MNHEY and CDR2 SVGAGI. This CDR3 reads CASREGPLANVLTF. DNA of the CDR3: TGTGCCAGCCGGGAGGGACCTTTGGCCAACGTCCTGACTTTC.

In the case of this clonotype: This may be a read error: a much more frequent sequence differs by one nucleotide. The chain recombines TRBV9 with TRBJ2-3; tentatively, D is TRBD2 (6 bases). This CDR3 has 15 amino acids. Germline CDR1 reads SGDLS; CDR2 reads YYNGEE. With 4 bases removed from V and 3 bases from J, the gap between germline ends came to 15 bases. Written as DNA, the CDR3 is TGTGCCAGCAGCCCCACGGGGGTAATGACAGATACGCAGTATTTT. Translating gives CASSPTGVMTDTQYF.

This clonotype occurred many times. V is TRBV15 and J is TRBJ1-3, with 7 bases that match TRBD1. The CDR3 consists of 16 residues. Unmatched junction bases numbered 6, after V lost 1 base and J lost 3 bases. CDR1 LNHNV and CDR2 YYDKDF come from the germline V gene (reference sequence). In nucleotides, the CDR3 is TGTGCCACCAGCAGAGCCCTGACAGGGATTGGAAACACCATATATTTT. Its translation: CATSRALTGIGNTIYF.

This clonotype was seen repeatedly, ten times or more. The chain uses TRBV28 and TRBJ2-5; D may be TRBD2 (6 bases). The V and J ends lost 2 bases and 14 bases respectively, with 18 bases between them. Looked up from germline, CDR1 is MDHEN and CDR2 is SYDVKM. This CDR3 region has 13 residues. This chain's CDR3 is CASSLPRGMSPYF. The CDR3 coding sequence is TGTGCCAGCAGTTTACCGCGGGGCATGTCTCCATACTTC.

This clonotype was seen many times. This sequence joins TRBV27 and TRBJ1-2, with TRBD1 as a possible D gene (5 bases). With 5 bases removed from V and 6 bases from J, the gap between germline ends came to 19 bases. The CDR3 has 15 amino acids. CDR1 is MNHEY, CDR2 SMNVEV, per germline (reference sequence). CDR3 bases: TGTGCCAGCAGTCCACTTCCAGGGAGGGGTGATGGCTACACCTTC. Residues: CASSPLPGRGDGYTF.

This clonotype has more than one count but fewer than ten. The chain joins TRBV29-1 to TRBJ2-7, with D possibly matching TRBD1 (5 bases). Germline CDR1 SQVTM, CDR2 ANQGSEA. The CDR3 runs to 12 residues. With 6 bases removed from V and 0 bases from J, the gap between germline ends came to 9 bases. DNA for the CDR3: TGCAGCGTCACAGGAGCCTCCTACGAGCAGTACTTC. This codes for CSVTGASYEQYF.

This clonotype was picked up a small number of times. The chain is built from TRBV9 and TRBJ2-1; 7 positions agree with TRBD2. The trim removed 2 bases at V and 4 bases at J, leaving 6 bases unmatched. From germline, CDR1 is SGDLS and CDR2 YYNGEE. The CDR3 is 15 residues long. The CDR3 sequence: CASSVGGSGYNEQFF. The CDR3 nucleotides are TGTGCCAGCAGCGTTGGCGGGAGCGGGTACAATGAGCAGTTCTTC.

This clonotype has more than one count but fewer than ten. V is TRBV20-1 and J is TRBJ1-5, with 9 bases matching TRBD1. CDR1 and CDR2 (germline): DFQATT, SNEGSKA (reference sequence). The CDR3 covers 15 residues. V was clipped by 1 base and J by 6 bases; unmatched bases: 7. The CDR3 sequence is CSARGPGQGSQPQHF. DNA of the CDR3: TGCAGTGCTAGAGGCCCGGGACAGGGAAGTCAGCCCCAGCATTTT.

This clonotype was seen ten or more times. The rearrangement uses TRBV7-2 and TRBJ2-1, with 7 positions matching TRBD2. Germline assignment: CDR1 SGHTA and CDR2 FQGNSA. The CDR3 loop spans 15 amino acids. With V trimmed by 1 base and J by 4 bases, 4 bases remained unmatched. This CDR3 reads CASSLETGLYNEQFF. The CDR3 DNA reads as TGTGCCAGCAGCTTAGAGACGGGACTATACAATGAGCAGTTCTTC.

The chain carries TRBV27 and TRBJ2-7, with D perhaps TRBD1 or TRBD2 (6 bases each). CDR3 length: 13 amino acids. Trimming took off 5 bases at V and 4 bases at J, with 12 bases between the two ends. The germline gives CDR1 MNHEY, CDR2 SMNVEV (reference sequence). The CDR3 DNA is TGTGCCAGCAGTGGGCAGGGGAGGTACGAGCAGTACTTC. Translating it yields CASSGQGRYEQYF.

This clonotype was observed a handful of times. An end of the junction does not agree with germline; a read error may underlie this. The J gene is TRBJ2-7, the V gene TRBV20-1; TRBD2 matches at 8 bases. Germline CDR1 and CDR2: DFQATT and SNEGSKA (reference sequence). The CDR3 is 12 residues long. CDR3: CSARAGVREQYF. CDR3 DNA: TGCAGTGCCAGAGCGGGAGTACGCGAGCAGTACTTC.

The rearrangement uses TRBV11-3 and TRBJ1-2; 9 bases map to TRBD1. Germline V CDR1 and CDR2: SGHNT, YENEEA. The ends lost 4 bases at V and 3 bases at J; junction bases unmatched: 12. This CDR3 is built from 17 residues. In DNA form, the CDR3 reads TGTGCCAGCAGCTCTCCGACAGGGGGTACAACCCACTATGGCTACACCTTC. Its protein product is CASSSPTGGTTHYGYTF.